What follows is one T cell receptor (beta chain) and its context. This CDR3 has 16 amino acids. The data were produced by immunoSEQ multiplex PCR, yet TCRdb's version contains in-frame clones alone and is incomplete. The sample lists approximately 200,000 clones, less than 85% occurring once. The record originates from a study of blood T cell repertoires in COVID-19. On the study more broadly: PBMCs, B-cell-depleted T cells, or T cells were the source of the cDNA or gDNA that made up the material.

The chain links TRBV21-1 to TRBJ1-5; the DNA was not compared with TRBD1, the D call given in the table. TRBV21-1 is a recognized pseudogene. Sequences were obtained from peripheral blood. The sequence came from a woman aged 45 to 65 with acute or convalescent COVID-19. CDR3 sequence: CASSLFRGQYNQPQHF. In nucleotides, the CDR3 is TGTGCCAGCAGCCTATTCCGGGGACAGTACAATCAGCCCCAGCATTTT.